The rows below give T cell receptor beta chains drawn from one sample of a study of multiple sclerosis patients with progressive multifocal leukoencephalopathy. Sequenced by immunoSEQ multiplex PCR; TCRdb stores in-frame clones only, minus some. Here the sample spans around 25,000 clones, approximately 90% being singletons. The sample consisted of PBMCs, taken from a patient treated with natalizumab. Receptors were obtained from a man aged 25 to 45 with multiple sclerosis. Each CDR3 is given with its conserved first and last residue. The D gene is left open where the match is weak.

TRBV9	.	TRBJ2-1	CASSVDRSLEGREQFF
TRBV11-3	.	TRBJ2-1	CASSFGGHLNEQFF
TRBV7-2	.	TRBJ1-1	CASSATPGTEAFF
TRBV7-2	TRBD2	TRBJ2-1	CASSLVGTSGGNEQFF
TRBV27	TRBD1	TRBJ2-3	CASSLLTGEDTQYF
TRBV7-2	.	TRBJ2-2	CASSILDLITGELFF
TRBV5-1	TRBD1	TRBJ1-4	CASSSTGGRNEKLFF
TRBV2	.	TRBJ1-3	CASGEAASSGNTIYF
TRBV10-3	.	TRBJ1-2	CAISESAGANYGYTF
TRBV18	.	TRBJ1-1	CASSDGTMEAFF
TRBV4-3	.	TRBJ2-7	CASSQDFPGAGYEQYF
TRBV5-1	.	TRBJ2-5	CASSSGIASGLETQYF
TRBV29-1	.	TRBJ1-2	CSVDREFSGYTF
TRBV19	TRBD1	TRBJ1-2	CASSPGPGGYYGYTF
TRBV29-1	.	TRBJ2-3	CSVRPDTQYF
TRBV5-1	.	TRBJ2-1	CASSLGGEYNEQFF
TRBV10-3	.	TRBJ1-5	CAISEIAGGNQPQHF
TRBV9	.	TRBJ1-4	CASPPGDRLNEKLFF
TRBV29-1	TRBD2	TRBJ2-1	CSAVAGGGYNEQFF
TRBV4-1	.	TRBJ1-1	CASSRVGTNTEAFF
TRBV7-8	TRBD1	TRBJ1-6	CASSSSGTGSILHF
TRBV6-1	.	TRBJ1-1	CASSETTGHTEAFF
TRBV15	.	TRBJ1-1	CATSPTRGTEAFF
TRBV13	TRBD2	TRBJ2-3	CASSPRTSGRDTQYF
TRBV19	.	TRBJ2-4	CASRQANLAKNIQYF
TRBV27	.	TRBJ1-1	CASNRYGGQRGQRNTEAFF
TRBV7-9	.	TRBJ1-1	CASSLEQLETEAFF
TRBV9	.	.	CASSVDGEQYF
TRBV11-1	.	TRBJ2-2	CASSTRGSGELFF
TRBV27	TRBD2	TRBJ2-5	CASRSFREDRETQYF
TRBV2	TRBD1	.	CASSDRDRAYEQYF
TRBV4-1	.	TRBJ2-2	CASSLPNTGELFF
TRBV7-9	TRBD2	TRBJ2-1	CASSAFSGEGSEQFF
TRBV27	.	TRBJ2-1	CASSLGENPPYNEQFF
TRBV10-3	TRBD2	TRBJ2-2	CAARRAGGHTGELFF
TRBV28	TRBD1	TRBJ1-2	CVSTSGGQGALGYTF
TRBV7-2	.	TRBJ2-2	CASSLDTGTGELFF
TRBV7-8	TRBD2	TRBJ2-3	CASSPGLAGSTGDTQYF
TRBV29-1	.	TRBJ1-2	CSVAFTTNYGYTF
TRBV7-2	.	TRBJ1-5	CASSSQGNQPQHF
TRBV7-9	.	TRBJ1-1	CASSFDGGNTEAFF
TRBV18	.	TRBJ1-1	CASSPLEGTEAFF